This T cell receptor (beta chain) is from a study of cytomegalovirus exposure and HLA in healthy donors. The study's findings and limits: Further analysis was carried out later, and it showed several of the most significant clusters appearing linked to common viral pathogens.

This clone has at least ten counts. Antigen specificity is unknown. Primers included in the PCR were 60 Vbeta and 13 Jbeta primers. The protocol was immunoSEQ multiplex PCR, while the TCRdb copy is restricted to in-frame clones and leaves out a portion. The data show 180,000 or so clones, around 80% seen once. The germline gives CDR1 MNHEY, CDR2 SVGAGI. The CDR3 runs 14 residues. With V trimmed by 7 bases and J by 3 bases, 7 bases remained unmatched. This chain connects TRBV6-5 to TRBJ2-5, with 8 bases matching TRBD2. The receptor was derived from a woman aged 40 to 55 in good health and CMV-seropositive. The sequencing input was PBMCs. The CDR3 region is CASTKTSAEETQYF. CDR3 coding DNA: TGTGCCAGCACCAAGACTAGCGCCGAAGAGACCCAGTACTTC.